This entry lists 27 T cell receptor beta chains sequenced from one sample in a study of blood T cell repertoires in COVID-19. Produced via immunoSEQ multiplex PCR; TCRdb's table is partial and in-frame only. The data contain under 150,000 clones, roughly 88% of them singletons. Source material: peripheral blood. Source of these receptors: a human donor in a cohort sampled during active COVID-19.

In its sample, this clone was seen once. This specimen includes other DNA sequences encoding the same CDR3. The chain carries TRBV5-1 and TRBJ2-2; 7 bases match TRBD1. Germline loops: CDR1 SGHRS, CDR2 YFSETQ. V lost 4 bases, J lost 0 bases, and 6 bases stayed unmatched. The length of the CDR3 is 16 residues. The CDR3 spells CASSVSGTANTGELFF. The CDR3 DNA is TGCGCCAGCAGCGTTTCCGGGACAGCGAACACCGGGGAGCTGTTTTTT.

The rearrangement links TRBV27 to TRBJ1-5, with a possible D match to TRBD1 (6 bases). V lost 5 bases and J lost 0, with 14 bases in between. The CDR3 runs to 16 residues. Germline V gene sequence: CDR1 MNHEY, CDR2 SMNVEV (reference sequence). Here the CDR3 reads CASSPESRGSNQPQHF. As DNA, the CDR3 is TGTGCCAGCAGTCCGGAGAGCAGGGGTAGCAATCAGCCCCAGCATTTT.

This chain links TRBV5-1 with TRBJ2-1, with 10 positions matching TRBD1. CDR1 and CDR2 (germline): SGHRS, YFSETQ. V shed 0 bases, J shed 2 bases, and the junction held 8 bases outside the gene matches. The CDR3 is 18 amino acids. In nucleotides, the CDR3 is TGCGCCAGCAGCTTGGTGAGGGACAGGGGTAGAACCTACAATGAGCAGTTCTTC. It is translated as CASSLVRDRGRTYNEQFF.

The rearrangement joins TRBV4-1 to TRBJ2-7; D is possibly TRBD1 (6 bases). V was trimmed by 4 bases and J by 7 bases, leaving 23 bases between them. In germline, CDR1 is MGHRA, CDR2 YSYEKL. This CDR3 is built from 16 residues. The DNA of the CDR3 is TGCGCCAGCAGCCCCGAGGGCCAGGGGTTCCCCGGGGAGCAGTACTTC. Its protein product is CASSPEGQGFPGEQYF.

The chain has TRBV12-3 or TRBV12-4 and TRBJ1-4; D gene uncertain. The CDR3 sequence is 13 residues long. Trimming shortened V by 2 bases and J by 6 bases, and 7 bases separated the two germline ends. CDR3 sequence (DNA): TGTGCCAGCAGTTTATGGGCTGATGAAAAACTGTTTTTT. Translating gives CASSLWADEKLFF.

This sequence joins TRBV6-2 or TRBV6-3 and TRBJ1-1; tentatively, D is TRBD1 (6 bases). V lost 4 bases, J lost 1 base, and 10 bases lay in between. Germline CDR1 reads MNHEY; CDR2 reads SVGEGT. The CDR3 runs 14 residues. The CDR3 loop reads CASSFRTENTEAFF. The DNA for the CDR3 is TGTGCCAGCAGTTTTCGGACAGAGAACACTGAAGCTTTCTTT.

Here the CDR3 reads CASSMDRNYGYTF. The CDR3 DNA reads TGTGCCAGCAGTATGGACAGAAACTATGGCTACACCTTC. This chain uses TRBV2 with TRBJ1-2; weak D call: TRBD1 (6 bases). CDR3 length: 13 residues. The germline gives CDR1 SNHLY, CDR2 FYNNEI. Trimming removed 5 bases from V and 2 bases from J, with 9 bases in between.

The chain couples TRBV4-2 to TRBJ1-6; the D gene is possibly TRBD1 (5 bases). The germline V gene encodes CDR1 LGHNA and CDR2 YNFKEQ. The V end was cut by 3 bases, the J end by 5 bases, with 8 bases between. The CDR3 sequence is 14 residues long. CDR3 region: CASSQRQNNSPLHF. CDR3 coding DNA: TGTGCCAGCAGCCAGAGACAGAATAATTCACCCCTCCACTTT.

This chain links TRBV6-5 with TRBJ2-7; possibly TRBD2 for D (6 bases). The V end lost 0 bases, the J end lost 7 bases, and 13 bases lay between the germline ends. This CDR3 spans 14 amino acids. The germline CDR1 and CDR2 sequences are MNHEY and SVGAGI. The DNA for the CDR3 is TGTGCCAGCAGTTACTCAATCGGGAGCCGGGAGCAGTACTTC. Its translation is CASSYSIGSREQYF.

This sequence joins TRBV6-6 and TRBJ1-2; D possibly corresponds to TRBD1 (5 bases). CDR1 is MNHNY and CDR2 is SVGAGI in the germline V gene (reference sequence). V lost 5 bases, J lost 2 bases, and 9 bases lay in between. The CDR3 extends over 13 amino acids. CDR3 sequence (DNA): TGTGCCAGCAGTAGGGGAGGGAACTATGGCTACACCTTC. Its translation is CASSRGGNYGYTF.

The J gene is TRBJ2-7, the V gene TRBV11-3; 13 bases line up with TRBD2. Germline values: CDR1 SGHNT, CDR2 YENEEA. This CDR3 is 14 amino acids long. The trim removed 5 bases at V and 5 bases at J, leaving 3 bases unmatched. This chain's CDR3 is CASSQGLAGNEQYF. The DNA of the CDR3 is TGTGCCAGCAGCCAGGGACTAGCGGGGAACGAGCAGTACTTC.

The V call is TRBV7-9, the J call TRBJ2-3; the D gene is possibly TRBD2 (6 bases). Per germline, CDR1 SEHNR and CDR2 FQNEAQ (reference sequence). The CDR3 is 15 amino acids. V was trimmed by 2 bases and J by 2 bases, leaving 11 bases between them. The CDR3 coding sequence is TGTGCCAGCAGCTTAAATGCGGGGACCACAGATACGCAGTATTTT. Amino acid sequence: CASSLNAGTTDTQYF.

The V gene is TRBV11-2, the J gene TRBJ1-1, with D unresolved. This CDR3 is built from 13 residues. Per the germline V gene, CDR1 is SGHAT and CDR2 is FQNNGV. V was clipped by 5 bases and J by 8 bases, with 15 bases between them. The CDR3 nucleotides are TGTGCCAGCAGCAACTACGACTCTCTCGAAGCTTTCTTT. It translates to CASSNYDSLEAFF.

The V gene is TRBV29-1, the J gene TRBJ2-2; D might be TRBD2 (6 bases). Looked up from germline, CDR1 is SQVTM and CDR2 is ANQGSEA. This CDR3 comprises 15 residues. The V end was cut by 1 base, the J end by 5 bases, with 14 bases between. Here the CDR3 DNA reads TGCAGCGTTGAAGTGGTCCCCGGGGGTACCGGGGAGCTGTTTTTT. Amino acid sequence: CSVEVVPGGTGELFF.

V is TRBV5-1 and J is TRBJ1-2; 9 nucleotides align to TRBD1. The CDR3 totals 14 residues. CDR1 and CDR2 (germline): SGHRS, YFSETQ. The J segment lost 6 bases and the V segment lost 5 bases, leaving 8 bases of the junction unmatched. The CDR3 protein is CASRQHRGRDGYTF. The DNA of the CDR3 is TGCGCCAGCAGACAGCACAGGGGGCGGGATGGCTACACCTTC.

The CDR3 loop is CASSLAAGSEEQYF. Written as DNA, the CDR3 is TGTGCCAGCAGCTTAGCAGCGGGTTCTGAGGAGCAGTACTTC. The rearrangement joins TRBV7-9 to TRBJ2-7; TRBD2 might be the D (6 bases). The length of the CDR3 is 14 residues. CDR1 and CDR2 from the germline V gene are SEHNR and FQNEAQ (reference sequence). V lost 0 bases to trimming and J lost 7 bases, with 13 bases between them.

This clone was counted between two and nine times. The chain is built from TRBV3-1 (or the pseudogene TRBV3-2) and TRBJ1-2; D ambiguous. The germline V and J ends were trimmed by 1 base and 5 bases, with 8 bases remaining between them. The CDR3 runs 13 residues. Germline values: CDR1 LGHDT, CDR2 YNNKEL (reference sequence). This CDR3 reads CASSQVSRYGYTF. As DNA, the CDR3 is TGTGCCAGCAGCCAAGTTTCCAGATATGGCTACACCTTC.

About this clone: One junction end disagrees with the germline gene, perhaps due to a read error. This chain uses TRBV9 with TRBJ1-4; possible D gene TRBD1, 6 bases. Germline CDR1 is SGDLS and CDR2 is YYNGEE. This CDR3 has 14 amino acids. The CDR3 sequence: CASSADSPNEKLFF. CDR3 nucleotides: TGTGCCAGCAGCGCGGACAGCCCGAATGAAAAGCTGTTTTTT.

This chain links TRBV29-1 with TRBJ1-2; D uncertain. The germline V gene encodes CDR1 SQVTM and CDR2 ANQGSEA. This CDR3 is built from 13 residues. The V end was cut by 5 bases, the J end by 3 bases, with 13 bases between. CDR3 sequence reads: CSVIAGTDYGYTF. The CDR3 nucleotides are TGCAGCGTTATCGCAGGTACCGACTATGGCTACACCTTC.

The V gene is TRBV4-2, the J gene TRBJ2-7; 9 bases align to TRBD1. Germline trimming cut 2 bases from V and 3 bases from J; bases unmatched to any gene: 2. Germline CDR1 LGHNA, CDR2 YNFKEQ. The CDR3 runs to 14 residues. The CDR3 loop is CASSQQGQGYEQYF. The DNA of the CDR3 is TGTGCCAGCAGCCAACAGGGACAGGGCTACGAGCAGTACTTC.

CDR3 sequence reads: CAISGLGTGSDEQYF. Here the CDR3 DNA reads TGTGCCATCAGTGGACTTGGGACAGGATCTGACGAGCAGTACTTC. V is TRBV10-3 and J is TRBJ2-7; 8 nucleotides line up with TRBD1. The CDR3 has 15 amino acids. V trimming: 4 bases; J trimming: 5 bases; junction bases outside the gene matches: 10. Germline V gene sequence: CDR1 ENHRY, CDR2 SYGVKD.

The rearrangement uses TRBV27 and TRBJ1-1, with D hard to call. In germline, CDR1 is MNHEY, CDR2 SMNVEV (reference sequence). The CDR3 is 13 amino acids. Trimming cost V 0 bases and J 3 bases, with 5 bases left between them. In DNA, the CDR3 is TGTGCCAGCAGTTTATCGAGGGACACTGAAGCTTTCTTT. It is translated as CASSLSRDTEAFF.

J is TRBJ2-2 and V is TRBV10-3; D is undetermined. Germline loops: CDR1 ENHRY, CDR2 SYGVKD. This CDR3 spans 13 amino acids. V gave up 4 bases and J gave up 4 bases, with 7 bases separating them. The CDR3 here is CAISAGVTGELFF. The CDR3 nucleotides read TGTGCCATCAGTGCAGGTGTCACCGGGGAGCTGTTTTTT.

This rearrangement joins TRBV7-2 to TRBJ2-7; D may be TRBD1 (5 bases). In germline, CDR1 is SGHTA, CDR2 FQGNSA. CDR3 length: 16 amino acids. V lost 5 bases and J lost 2, with 19 bases in between. The CDR3 region is CASSQTVPPLAYEQYF. Here the CDR3 DNA reads TGTGCCAGCAGCCAGACAGTCCCTCCTCTTGCCTACGAGCAGTACTTC.

V gene TRBV20-1 combines with J gene TRBJ1-5; a possible D gene is TRBD1 (5 bases). Germline CDR1 is DFQATT and CDR2 is SNEGSKA (reference sequence). The CDR3 consists of 10 residues. The V end was cut by 5 bases, the J end by 8 bases, with 7 bases between. CDR3 coding DNA: TGCAGTGCTGGGGGGGAGCCCCAGCATTTT. It translates to CSAGGEPQHF.

V is TRBV13 and J is TRBJ2-5, with 8 bases lining up with TRBD1. The CDR3 runs to 15 residues. Trimming removed 5 bases from V and 4 bases from J; junction bases left unmatched: 9. From germline, CDR1 is PRHDT and CDR2 FYEKMQ (reference sequence). As DNA, the CDR3 is TGTGCCAGCAGCGCCTCGACAGGGGTACGAGAGACCCAGTACTTC. Protein: CASSASTGVRETQYF.

The chain has TRBV5-1 and TRBJ1-1; perhaps TRBD1 as D (6 bases). This CDR3 spans 16 amino acids. V dropped 0 bases and J dropped 2 bases, with 14 bases sitting between them. Germline assignment: CDR1 SGHRS and CDR2 YFSETQ. The DNA for the CDR3 is TGCGCCAGCAGCTTGGTCGCAGGGGTTATTAACACTGAAGCTTTCTTT. Its translation: CASSLVAGVINTEAFF.